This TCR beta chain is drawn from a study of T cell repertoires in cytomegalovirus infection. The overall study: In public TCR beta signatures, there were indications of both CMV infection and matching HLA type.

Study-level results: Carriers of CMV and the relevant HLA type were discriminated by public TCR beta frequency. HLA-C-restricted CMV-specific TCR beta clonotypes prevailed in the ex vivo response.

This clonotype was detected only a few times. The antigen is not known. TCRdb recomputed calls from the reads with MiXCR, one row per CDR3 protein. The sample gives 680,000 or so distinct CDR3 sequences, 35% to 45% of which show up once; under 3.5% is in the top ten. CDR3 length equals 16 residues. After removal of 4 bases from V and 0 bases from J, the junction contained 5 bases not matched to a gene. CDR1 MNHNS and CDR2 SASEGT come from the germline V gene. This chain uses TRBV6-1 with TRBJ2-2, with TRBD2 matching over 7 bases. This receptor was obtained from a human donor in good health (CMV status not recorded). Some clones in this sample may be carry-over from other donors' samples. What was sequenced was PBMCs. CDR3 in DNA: TGTGCCAGCAGTGCCGAGCGGGGAGCGAACACCGGGGAGCTGTTTTTT. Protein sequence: CASSAERGANTGELFF.